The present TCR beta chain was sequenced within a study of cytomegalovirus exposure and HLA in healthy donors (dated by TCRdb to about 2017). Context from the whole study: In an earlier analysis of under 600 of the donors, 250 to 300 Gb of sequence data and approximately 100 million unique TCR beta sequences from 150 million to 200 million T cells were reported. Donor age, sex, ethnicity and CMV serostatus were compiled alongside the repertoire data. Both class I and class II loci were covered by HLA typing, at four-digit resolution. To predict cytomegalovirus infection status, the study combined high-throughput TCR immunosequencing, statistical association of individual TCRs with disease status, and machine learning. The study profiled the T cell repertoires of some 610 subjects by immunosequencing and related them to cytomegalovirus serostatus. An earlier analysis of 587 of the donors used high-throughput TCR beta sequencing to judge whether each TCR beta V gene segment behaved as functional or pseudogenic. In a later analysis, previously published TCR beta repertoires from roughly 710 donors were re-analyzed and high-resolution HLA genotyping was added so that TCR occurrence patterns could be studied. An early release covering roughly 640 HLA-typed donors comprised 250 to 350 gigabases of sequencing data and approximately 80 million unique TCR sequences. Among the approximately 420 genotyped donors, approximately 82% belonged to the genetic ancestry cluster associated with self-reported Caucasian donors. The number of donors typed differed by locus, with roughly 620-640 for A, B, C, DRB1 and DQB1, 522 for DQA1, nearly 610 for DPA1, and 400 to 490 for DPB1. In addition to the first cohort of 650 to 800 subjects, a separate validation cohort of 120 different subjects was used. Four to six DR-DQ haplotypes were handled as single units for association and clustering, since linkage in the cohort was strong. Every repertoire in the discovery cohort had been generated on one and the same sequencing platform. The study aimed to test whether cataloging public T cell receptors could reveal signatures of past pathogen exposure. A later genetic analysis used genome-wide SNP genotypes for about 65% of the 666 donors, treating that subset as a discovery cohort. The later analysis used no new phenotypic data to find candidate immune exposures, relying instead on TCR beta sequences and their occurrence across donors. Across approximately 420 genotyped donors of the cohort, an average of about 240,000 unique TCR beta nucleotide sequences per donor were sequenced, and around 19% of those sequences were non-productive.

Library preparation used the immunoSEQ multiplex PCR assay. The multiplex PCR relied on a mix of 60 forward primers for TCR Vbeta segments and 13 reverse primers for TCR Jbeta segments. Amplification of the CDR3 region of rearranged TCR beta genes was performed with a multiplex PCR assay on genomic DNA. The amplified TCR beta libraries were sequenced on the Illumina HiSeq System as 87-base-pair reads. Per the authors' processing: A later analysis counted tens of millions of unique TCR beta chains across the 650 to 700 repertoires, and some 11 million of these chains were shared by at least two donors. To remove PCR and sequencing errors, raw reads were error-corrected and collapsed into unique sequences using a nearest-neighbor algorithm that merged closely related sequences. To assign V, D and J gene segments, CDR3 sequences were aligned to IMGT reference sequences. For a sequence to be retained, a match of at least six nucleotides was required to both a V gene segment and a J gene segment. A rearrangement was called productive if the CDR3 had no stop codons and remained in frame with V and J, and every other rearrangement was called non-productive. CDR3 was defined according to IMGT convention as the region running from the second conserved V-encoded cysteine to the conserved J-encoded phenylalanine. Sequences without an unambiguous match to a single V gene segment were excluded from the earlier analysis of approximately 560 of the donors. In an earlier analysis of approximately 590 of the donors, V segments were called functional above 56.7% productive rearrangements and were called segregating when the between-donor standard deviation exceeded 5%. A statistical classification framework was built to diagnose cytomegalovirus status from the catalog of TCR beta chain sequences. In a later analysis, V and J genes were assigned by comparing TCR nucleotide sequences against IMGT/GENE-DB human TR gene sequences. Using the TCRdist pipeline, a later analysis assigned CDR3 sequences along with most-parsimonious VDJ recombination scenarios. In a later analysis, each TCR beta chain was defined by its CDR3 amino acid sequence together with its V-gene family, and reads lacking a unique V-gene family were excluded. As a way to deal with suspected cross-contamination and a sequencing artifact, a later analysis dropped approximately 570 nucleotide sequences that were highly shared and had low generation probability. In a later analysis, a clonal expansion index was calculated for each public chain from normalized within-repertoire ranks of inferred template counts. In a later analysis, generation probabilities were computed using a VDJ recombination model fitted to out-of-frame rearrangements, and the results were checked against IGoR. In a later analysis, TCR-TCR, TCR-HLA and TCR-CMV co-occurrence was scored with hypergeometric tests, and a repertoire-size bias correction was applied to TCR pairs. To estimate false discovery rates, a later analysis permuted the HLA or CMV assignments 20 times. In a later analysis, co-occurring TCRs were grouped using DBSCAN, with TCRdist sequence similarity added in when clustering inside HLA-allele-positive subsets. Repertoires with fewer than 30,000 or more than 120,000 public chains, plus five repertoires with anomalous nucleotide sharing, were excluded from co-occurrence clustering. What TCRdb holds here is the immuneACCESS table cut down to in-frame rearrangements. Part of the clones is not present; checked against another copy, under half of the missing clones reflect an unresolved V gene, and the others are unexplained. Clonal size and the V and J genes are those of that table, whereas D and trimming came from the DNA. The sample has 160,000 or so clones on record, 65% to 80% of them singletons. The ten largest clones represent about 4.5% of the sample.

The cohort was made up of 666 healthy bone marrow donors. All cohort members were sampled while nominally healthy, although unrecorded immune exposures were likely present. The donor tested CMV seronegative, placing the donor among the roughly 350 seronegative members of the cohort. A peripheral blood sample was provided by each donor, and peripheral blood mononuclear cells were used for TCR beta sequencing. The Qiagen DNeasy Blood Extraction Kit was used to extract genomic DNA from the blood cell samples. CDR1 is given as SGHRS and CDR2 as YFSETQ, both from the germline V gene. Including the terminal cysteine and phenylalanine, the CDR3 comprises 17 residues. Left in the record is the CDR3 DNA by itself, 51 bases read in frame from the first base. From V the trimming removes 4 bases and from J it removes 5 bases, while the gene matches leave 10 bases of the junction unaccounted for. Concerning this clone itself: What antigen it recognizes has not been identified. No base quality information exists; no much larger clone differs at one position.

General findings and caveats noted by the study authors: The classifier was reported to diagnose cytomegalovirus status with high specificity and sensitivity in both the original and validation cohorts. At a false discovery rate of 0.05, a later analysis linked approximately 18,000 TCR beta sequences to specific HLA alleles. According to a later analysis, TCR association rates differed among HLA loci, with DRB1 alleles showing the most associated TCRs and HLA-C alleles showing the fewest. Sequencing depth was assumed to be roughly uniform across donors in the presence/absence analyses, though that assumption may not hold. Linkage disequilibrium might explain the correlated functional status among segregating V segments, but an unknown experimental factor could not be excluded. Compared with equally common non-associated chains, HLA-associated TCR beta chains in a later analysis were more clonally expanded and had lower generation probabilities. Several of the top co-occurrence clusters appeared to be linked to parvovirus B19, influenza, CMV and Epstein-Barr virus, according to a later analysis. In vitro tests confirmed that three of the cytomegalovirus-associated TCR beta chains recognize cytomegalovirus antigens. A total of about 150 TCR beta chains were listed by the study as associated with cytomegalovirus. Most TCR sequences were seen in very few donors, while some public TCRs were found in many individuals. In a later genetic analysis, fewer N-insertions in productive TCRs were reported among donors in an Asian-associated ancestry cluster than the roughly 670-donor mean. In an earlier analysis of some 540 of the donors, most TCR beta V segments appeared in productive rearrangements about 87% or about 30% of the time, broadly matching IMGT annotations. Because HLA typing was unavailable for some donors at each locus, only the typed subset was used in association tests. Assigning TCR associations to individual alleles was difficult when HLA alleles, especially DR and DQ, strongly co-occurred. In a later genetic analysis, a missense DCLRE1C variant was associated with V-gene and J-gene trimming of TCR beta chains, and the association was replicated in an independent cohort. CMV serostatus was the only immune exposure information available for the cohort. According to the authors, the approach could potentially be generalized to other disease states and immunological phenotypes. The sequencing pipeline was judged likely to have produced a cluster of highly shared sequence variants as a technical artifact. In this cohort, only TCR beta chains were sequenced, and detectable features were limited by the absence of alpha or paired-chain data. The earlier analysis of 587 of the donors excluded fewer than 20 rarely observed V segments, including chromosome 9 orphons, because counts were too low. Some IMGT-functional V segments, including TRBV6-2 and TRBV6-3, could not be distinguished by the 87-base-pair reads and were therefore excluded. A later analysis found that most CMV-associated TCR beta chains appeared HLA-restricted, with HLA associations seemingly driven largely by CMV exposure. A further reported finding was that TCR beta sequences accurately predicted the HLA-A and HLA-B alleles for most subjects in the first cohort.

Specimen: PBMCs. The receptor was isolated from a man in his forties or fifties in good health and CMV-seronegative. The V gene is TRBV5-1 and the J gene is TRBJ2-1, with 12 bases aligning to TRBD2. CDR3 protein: CASSTATSGGLNNEQFF. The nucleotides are TGCGCCAGCAGCACGGCGACTAGCGGGGGCCTCAACAATGAGCAGTTCTTC.